Presented here are 31 T cell receptor beta chains from one specimen sequenced in a study of technical replicates of blood from four donors. Assay: immunoSEQ multiplex PCR; the TCRdb copy retains only in-frame clones and omits some. The table lists around 80,000 clones, around 90% of them singletons. Sequenced: T cells isolated from PBMCs. The receptor set was obtained from a human donor in good health.

This clone was detected only once. The J gene is TRBJ2-1, the V gene TRBV7-3; TRBD2 aligns across 9 bases. This CDR3 has 15 residues. With V trimmed by 1 base and J by 4 bases, 2 bases remained unmatched. The V gene's germline CDR1 is SGHTA and CDR2 FQGTGA. For the CDR3, the DNA is TGTGCCAGCAGCTTAATAGCGGGAGAGTACAATGAGCAGTTCTTC. Translated, it gives CASSLIAGEYNEQFF.

This chain links TRBV29-1 with TRBJ2-3; no firm D call. Germline values: CDR1 SQVTM, CDR2 ANQGSEA. The CDR3 has 13 amino acids. Trimming stripped 7 bases from V and 0 bases from J, with 11 bases between. This CDR3 is CSAQRPSTDTQYF. DNA of the CDR3: TGCAGCGCCCAGCGACCGAGCACAGATACGCAGTATTTT.

This sequence joins TRBV7-9 and TRBJ2-5, with a possible D match to TRBD1 (6 bases). Germline V gene lookup returns CDR1 SEHNR and CDR2 FQNEAQ (reference sequence). V was shortened by 5 bases and J by 0 bases, with 10 bases between the two germline ends. The length of the CDR3 is 14 residues. For the CDR3, the DNA is TGTGCCAGCAGCCAAGGACAGAACCAAGAGACCCAGTACTTC. Protein sequence: CASSQGQNQETQYF.

The genes are TRBV19 and TRBJ1-5; no reliable D call. V lost 5 bases to trimming and J lost 5 bases, with 7 bases between them. Germline assignment: CDR1 LNHDA and CDR2 SQIVND (reference sequence). The CDR3 has 12 residues. The CDR3 protein is CASSFLDQPQHF. CDR3 sequence (DNA): TGTGCCAGTAGTTTTTTAGATCAGCCCCAGCATTTT.

The chain recombines TRBV2 with TRBJ1-5; D ambiguous. The CDR3 is made up of 14 amino acids. Per germline, CDR1 SNHLY and CDR2 FYNNEI. V was clipped by 1 base and J by 5 bases, with 9 bases between them. The CDR3 here is CASSEETYDQPQHF. The CDR3 coding sequence is TGTGCCAGCAGTGAAGAGACTTATGATCAGCCCCAGCATTTT.

About this clone itself: The same CDR3 is also encoded by other DNA sequences in this sample. The chain has TRBV7-9 and TRBJ2-3; no reliable D call. CDR3 length: 13 residues. The V gene lost 5 bases and the J gene lost 0 bases, with 6 bases spanning the gap. Germline V CDR1 and CDR2: SEHNR, FQNEAQ (reference sequence). This CDR3 is CASSPTSTDTQYF. CDR3 bases: TGTGCCAGCAGCCCTACTAGCACAGATACGCAGTATTTT.

The chain uses TRBV2 and TRBJ1-2; TRBD1 matches at 8 bases. CDR1 is SNHLY, CDR2 FYNNEI, per germline. This CDR3 is built from 16 residues. V shed 5 bases and J 4 bases; nucleotides not matched to a gene: 12. The CDR3 protein is CASSSGQGQFGYGYTF. In DNA form, the CDR3 reads TGTGCCAGCAGTTCTGGACAGGGTCAATTTGGCTATGGCTACACCTTC.

About this clone itself: Other DNA variants within this sample encode the same CDR3. The gene calls are TRBV27 and TRBJ2-7, with TRBD1 as a possible D gene (6 bases). The CDR3 has 12 residues. Germline CDR1 reads MNHEY; CDR2 reads SMNVEV (reference sequence). With 5 bases removed from V and 4 bases from J, the gap between germline ends came to 9 bases. CDR3 bases: TGTGCCAGCAGTCCTCAGGGGTACGAGCAGTACTTC. Translating gives CASSPQGYEQYF.

The genes are TRBV6-6 and TRBJ1-2, with D hard to call. Trimming removed 5 bases from V and 6 bases from J, with 13 bases in between. This CDR3 comprises 13 residues. Germline V gene lookup returns CDR1 MNHNY and CDR2 SVGAGI (reference sequence). CDR3 DNA sequence: TGTGCCAGCAGTCGCTCGGAGGAGAATGGCTACACCTTC. This translates into CASSRSEENGYTF.

The gene calls are TRBV5-1 and TRBJ2-7, with D unclear. Trimming pared 0 bases from V and 0 bases from J, leaving 7 bases between. Looked up from germline, CDR1 is SGHRS and CDR2 is YFSETQ. This CDR3 comprises 14 residues. The CDR3 bases are TGCGCCAGCAGCTTGGATGCAGTCTCCTACGAGCAGTACTTC. This codes for CASSLDAVSYEQYF.

The chain is built from TRBV7-3 and TRBJ2-7; 7 bases fit TRBD1. Germline-derived CDR1 and CDR2 are SGHTA and FQGTGA. The CDR3 sequence is 15 residues long. V shed 2 bases and J 2 bases; nucleotides not matched to a gene: 6. The CDR3 loop is CASSLGTDETYEQYF. The CDR3 region has the DNA TGTGCCAGCAGCTTAGGGACAGATGAAACCTACGAGCAGTACTTC.

This clone appeared a few times. This sequence joins TRBV4-1 and TRBJ1-1, with D uncertain. This CDR3 has 11 amino acids. V lost 4 bases and J lost 10, with 10 bases in between. Germline CDR1 and CDR2: MGHRA and YSYEKL. The CDR3: CASSLGSVAFF. In DNA, the CDR3 is TGCGCCAGCAGCCTGGGGAGTGTAGCTTTCTTT.

CDR3 residues: CAISESLDRGGTEAFF. In DNA form, the CDR3 reads TGTGCCATCAGTGAGAGCTTAGACAGGGGTGGCACTGAAGCTTTCTTT. The V and J genes are TRBV10-3 and TRBJ1-1; TRBD1 agrees at 8 bases. Trimming at V came to 2 bases and at J to 4 bases, leaving 9 bases not matched to a gene. Looked up from germline, CDR1 is ENHRY and CDR2 is SYGVKD. The CDR3 is 16 residues long.

This chain joins TRBV6-5 and TRBJ2-5, with a weak D call TRBD2 (6 bases). Germline CDR1 MNHEY, CDR2 SVGAGI. The CDR3 is made up of 15 amino acids. The V end lost 0 bases, the J end lost 5 bases, and 13 bases lay between the germline ends. In DNA, the CDR3 is TGTGCCAGCAGTTACTCGCCGGGAGAAGGGGAGACCCAGTACTTC. It encodes CASSYSPGEGETQYF.

The V gene is TRBV15, the J gene TRBJ2-2; no definite D call. Trimming pared 0 bases from V and 7 bases from J, leaving 6 bases between. From germline, CDR1 is LNHNV and CDR2 YYDKDF (reference sequence). The CDR3 sequence is 13 residues long. CDR3 amino acids: CATSRDLYGELFF. CDR3 nucleotide sequence: TGTGCCACCAGCAGAGACCTTTACGGGGAGCTGTTTTTT.

The CDR3 reads CASSQDRVPTDTQYF. CDR3 DNA: TGCGCCAGCAGCCAAGACAGGGTCCCCACAGATACGCAGTATTTT. The rearrangement joins TRBV4-3 to TRBJ2-3; tentatively, D is TRBD1 (5 bases). CDR1 is LGHNA and CDR2 is YSLEER in the germline V gene. Trimming stripped 0 bases from V and 2 bases from J, with 9 bases between. The CDR3 is made up of 15 amino acids.

J is TRBJ2-7 and V is TRBV19, with a weak D call TRBD1 (5 bases). The CDR3 has 12 amino acids. Between the trimmed V and J ends, which lost 10 bases and 1 base, there was a span of 11 bases. Germline V gene sequence: CDR1 LNHDA, CDR2 SQIVND (reference sequence). This CDR3 reads CATSRESYEQYF. CDR3 in DNA: TGTGCCACCAGCAGGGAATCCTACGAGCAGTACTTC.

The chain carries TRBV7-9 and TRBJ1-1; D remains ambiguous. The CDR3 is 16 residues long. V lost 1 base and J lost 1, with 13 bases in between. The germline CDR1 and CDR2 sequences are SEHNR and FQNEAQ (reference sequence). The CDR3 sequence: CASSLEARRKNTEAFF. The CDR3 DNA sequence: TGTGCCAGCAGCTTAGAAGCCAGGCGTAAGAACACTGAAGCTTTCTTT.

V gene TRBV28 combines with J gene TRBJ2-7; 8 bases agree with TRBD2. J was trimmed by 4 bases and V by 3 bases; bases with no gene match: 11. In germline, CDR1 is MDHEN, CDR2 SYDVKM. The CDR3 covers 16 residues. CDR3 loop: CASSLGTSSGLYEQYF. The DNA for the CDR3 is TGTGCCAGCAGTTTGGGGACTAGTAGTGGTTTATACGAGCAGTACTTC.

V and J are TRBV27 and TRBJ2-3, with D uncertain. Germline CDR1 MNHEY, CDR2 SMNVEV (reference sequence). The CDR3 totals 14 residues. V was cut by 1 base and J by 1 base, with 6 bases left in between. The CDR3 loop reads CASSLYFGTDTQYF. For the CDR3, the DNA is TGTGCCAGCAGTTTATATTTCGGCACAGATACGCAGTATTTT.

The CDR3 region is CSVGDRRRSYEQYF. The CDR3 DNA is TGCAGCGTTGGAGACAGGCGACGGTCCTACGAGCAGTACTTC. V and J are TRBV29-1 and TRBJ2-7; a possible D gene is TRBD1 (6 bases). This CDR3 has 14 residues. Germline loops: CDR1 SQVTM, CDR2 ANQGSEA. V gave up 4 bases and J gave up 1 base, with 14 bases separating them.

The CDR3 spells CASRGGSGMYTDTQYF. The CDR3 DNA reads TGTGCCAGCAGGGGAGGTAGCGGGATGTACACAGATACGCAGTATTTT. The chain couples TRBV27 to TRBJ2-3, with TRBD2 matching over 8 bases. CDR3 size: 16 residues. Germline CDR1 and CDR2: MNHEY and SMNVEV (reference sequence). V was clipped by 6 bases and J by 2 bases; unmatched bases: 10.

The CDR3 DNA reads as TGTGCCAGCAGTTACAGGACAGGGGGCGAAAAACTGTTTTTT. This encodes CASSYRTGGEKLFF. V and J are TRBV6-6 and TRBJ1-4; the match to TRBD1 covers 11 bases. J lost 8 bases, V lost 2 bases, and 1 base had no gene match. CDR1 is MNHNY, CDR2 SVGAGI, per germline (reference sequence). The CDR3 has 14 residues.

This chain joins TRBV9 and TRBJ2-2; D perhaps matches TRBD2 (6 bases). This CDR3 region has 15 residues. With 3 bases removed from V and 8 bases from J, the gap between germline ends came to 17 bases. Germline V gives CDR1 SGDLS, CDR2 YYNGEE. Written as DNA, the CDR3 is TGTGCCAGCAGCGCATCTACTTGGGGGACTGGGGAGCTGTTTTTT. Amino acid sequence: CASSASTWGTGELFF. The full variable domain, rest sourced from reference TRBV9 and TRBJ2-2, is DSGVTQTPKHLITATGQRVTLRCSPRSGDLSVYWYQQSLDQGLQFLIQYYNGEERAKGNILERFSAQQFPDLHSELNLSSLELGDSALYFCASSASTWGTGELFFGEGSRLTVL.

The chain links TRBV4-2 to TRBJ2-7; D gene ambiguous. This CDR3 comprises 13 residues. Trimming took off 1 base at V and 0 bases at J, with 4 bases between the two ends. Germline V gene data show CDR1 as LGHNA and CDR2 as YNFKEQ. CDR3 region: CASSQVYSYEQYF. CDR3 nucleotide sequence: TGTGCCAGCAGCCAAGTTTACTCCTACGAGCAGTACTTC.

The chain joins TRBV4-2 to TRBJ2-3; TRBD1 agrees at 9 bases. Trimming cost V 4 bases and J 4 bases; bases outside gene matches: 9. This CDR3 has 16 residues. The germline gives CDR1 LGHNA, CDR2 YNFKEQ. CDR3 DNA: TGTGCCAGCAGCCCCTCCGACAGGGGGTTTGCAGATACGCAGTATTTT. Its protein product is CASSPSDRGFADTQYF.

This chain uses TRBV28 with TRBJ1-3; 7 nucleotides align to TRBD1. The germline gives CDR1 MDHEN, CDR2 SYDVKM. The CDR3 spans 12 residues. V gave up 8 bases and J gave up 8 bases; unmatched junction bases: 6. CDR3 region: CASLGQGDTIYF. CDR3 DNA: TGTGCCAGCCTGGGGCAGGGGGACACCATATATTTT.

This clone was counted a single time. The chain carries TRBV18 and TRBJ2-2; unclear D gene. Germline CDR1 and CDR2: KGHSH and LQKENI. Deletions cut 3 bases from V and 2 bases from J, with 10 bases between. The CDR3 loop spans 15 amino acids. CDR3 region: CASSPLVINTGELFF. The DNA of the CDR3 is TGTGCCAGCTCACCGCTAGTTATCAACACCGGGGAGCTGTTTTTT.

Concerning this clone: The same CDR3 also results from other DNA sequences found in this sample. The chain employs TRBV13 and TRBJ2-7; no reliable D call. V gave up 5 bases and J gave up 0 bases, with 5 bases separating them. This CDR3 comprises 12 residues. Germline assignment: CDR1 PRHDT and CDR2 FYEKMQ (reference sequence). CDR3 sequence: CASSPSSYEQYF. CDR3 sequence (DNA): TGTGCCAGCAGCCCCAGCTCCTACGAGCAGTACTTC.

This sequence joins TRBV4-1 and TRBJ2-7, with no clear D. V lost 0 bases and J lost 2, with 11 bases in between. The CDR3 covers 15 residues. CDR1 MGHRA and CDR2 YSYEKL come from the germline V gene. DNA of the CDR3: TGCGCCAGCAGCCAAGATCCCCCTCGTCCCTACGAGCAGTACTTC. This gives the protein CASSQDPPRPYEQYF.

This chain joins TRBV4-2 and TRBJ2-5, with 11 bases fitting TRBD2. This CDR3 spans 16 amino acids. J gave up 4 bases and V 5 bases, and 9 bases lay outside the gene matches. The germline gives CDR1 LGHNA, CDR2 YNFKEQ. CDR3 sequence reads: CASSILTSGMVETQYF. As DNA, the CDR3 is TGTGCCAGCAGCATCCTGACTAGCGGGATGGTAGAGACCCAGTACTTC.